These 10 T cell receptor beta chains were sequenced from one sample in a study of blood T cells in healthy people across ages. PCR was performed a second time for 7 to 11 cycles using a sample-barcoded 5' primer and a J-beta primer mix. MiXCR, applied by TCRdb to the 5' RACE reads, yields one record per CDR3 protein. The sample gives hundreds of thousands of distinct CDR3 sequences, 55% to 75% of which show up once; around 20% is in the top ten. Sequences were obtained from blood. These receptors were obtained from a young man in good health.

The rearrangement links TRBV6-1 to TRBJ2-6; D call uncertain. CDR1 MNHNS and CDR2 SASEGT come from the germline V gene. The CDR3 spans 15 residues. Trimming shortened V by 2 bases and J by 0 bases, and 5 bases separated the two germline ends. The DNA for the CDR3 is TGTGCCAGCAGTGAACAACGCTCTGGGGCCAACGTCCTGACTTTC. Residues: CASSEQRSGANVLTF.

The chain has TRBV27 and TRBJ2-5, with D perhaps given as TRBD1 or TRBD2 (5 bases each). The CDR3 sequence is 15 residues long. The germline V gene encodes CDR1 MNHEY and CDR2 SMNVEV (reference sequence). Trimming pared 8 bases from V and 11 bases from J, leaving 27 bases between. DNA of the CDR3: TGTGCCAGCTCATTTCAGGGTTCTCTGTGGGGAGAGCAGTACTTC. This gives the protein CASSFQGSLWGEQYF.

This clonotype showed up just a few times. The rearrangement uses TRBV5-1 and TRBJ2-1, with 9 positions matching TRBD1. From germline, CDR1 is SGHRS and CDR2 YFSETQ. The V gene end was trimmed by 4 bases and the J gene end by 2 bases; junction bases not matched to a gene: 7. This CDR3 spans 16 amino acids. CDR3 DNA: TGCGCCAGCAGCCATGGGACAGGGTTCCCCTACAATGAGCAGTTCTTC. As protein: CASSHGTGFPYNEQFF.

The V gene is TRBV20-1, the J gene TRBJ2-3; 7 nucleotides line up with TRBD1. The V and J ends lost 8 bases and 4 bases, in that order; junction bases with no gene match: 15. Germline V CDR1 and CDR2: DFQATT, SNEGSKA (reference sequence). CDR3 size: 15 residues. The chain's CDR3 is CSTPRDSHIADTQYF. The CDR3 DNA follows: TGCAGTACTCCCCGGGACAGCCATATCGCAGATACGCAGTATTTT.

Here the CDR3 reads CASSEDRGAYEQYF. The CDR3 bases are TGTGCCAGCAGTGAGGACAGGGGCGCCTACGAGCAGTACTTC. The rearrangement links TRBV2 to TRBJ2-7; 9 positions agree with TRBD1. Germline-derived CDR1 and CDR2 are SNHLY and FYNNEI. J lost 2 bases, V lost 3 bases, and 2 bases had no gene match. CDR3 length: 14 residues.

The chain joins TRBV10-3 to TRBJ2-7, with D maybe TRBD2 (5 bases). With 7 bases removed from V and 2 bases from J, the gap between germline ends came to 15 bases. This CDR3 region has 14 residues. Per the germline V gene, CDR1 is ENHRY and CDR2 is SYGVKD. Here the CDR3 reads CAIKVEGGPYEQYF. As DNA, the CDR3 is TGTGCCATCAAGGTAGAGGGCGGCCCCTACGAGCAGTACTTC.

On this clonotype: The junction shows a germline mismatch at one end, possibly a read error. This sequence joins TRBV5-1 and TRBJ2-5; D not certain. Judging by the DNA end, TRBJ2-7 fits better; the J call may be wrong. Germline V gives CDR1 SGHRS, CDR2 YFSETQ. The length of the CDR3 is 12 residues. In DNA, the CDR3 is TGCGCCGGCAGCCTTGACGTATACGAGCAGTACTTC. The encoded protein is CAGSLDVYEQYF.

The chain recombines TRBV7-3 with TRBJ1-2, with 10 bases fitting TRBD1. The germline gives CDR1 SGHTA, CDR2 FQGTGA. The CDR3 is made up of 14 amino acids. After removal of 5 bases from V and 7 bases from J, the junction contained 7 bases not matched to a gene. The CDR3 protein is CASSEPGQGFGYTF. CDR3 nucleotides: TGTGCCAGCAGCGAACCGGGACAGGGGTTTGGCTACACCTTC.

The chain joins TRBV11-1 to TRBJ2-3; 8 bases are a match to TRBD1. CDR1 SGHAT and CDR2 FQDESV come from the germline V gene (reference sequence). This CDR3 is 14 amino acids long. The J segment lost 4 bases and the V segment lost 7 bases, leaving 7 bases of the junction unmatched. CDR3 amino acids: CASTADREADTQYF. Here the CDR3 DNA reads TGTGCCAGCACTGCGGACAGGGAAGCAGATACGCAGTATTTT.

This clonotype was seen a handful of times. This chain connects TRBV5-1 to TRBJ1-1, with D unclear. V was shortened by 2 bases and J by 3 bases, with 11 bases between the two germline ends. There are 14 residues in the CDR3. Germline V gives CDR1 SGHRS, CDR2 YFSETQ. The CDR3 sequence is CASSFKPADTEAFF. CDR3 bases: TGCGCCAGCAGCTTTAAGCCAGCCGACACTGAAGCTTTCTTT.